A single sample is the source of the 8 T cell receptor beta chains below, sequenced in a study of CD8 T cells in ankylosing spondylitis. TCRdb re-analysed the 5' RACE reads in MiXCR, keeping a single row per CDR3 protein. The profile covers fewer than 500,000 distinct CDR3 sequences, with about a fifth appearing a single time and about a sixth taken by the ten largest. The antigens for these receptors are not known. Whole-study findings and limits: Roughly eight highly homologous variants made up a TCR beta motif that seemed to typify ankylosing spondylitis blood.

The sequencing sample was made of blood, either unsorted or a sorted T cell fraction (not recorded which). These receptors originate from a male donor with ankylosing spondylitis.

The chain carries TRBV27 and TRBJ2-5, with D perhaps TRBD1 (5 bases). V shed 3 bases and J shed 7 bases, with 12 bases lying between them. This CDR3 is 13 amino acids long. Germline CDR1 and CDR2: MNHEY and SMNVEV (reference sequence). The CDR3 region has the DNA TGTGCCAGCAGTTTCTTCTCCCAGGGGACCCAGTACTTC. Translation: CASSFFSQGTQYF.

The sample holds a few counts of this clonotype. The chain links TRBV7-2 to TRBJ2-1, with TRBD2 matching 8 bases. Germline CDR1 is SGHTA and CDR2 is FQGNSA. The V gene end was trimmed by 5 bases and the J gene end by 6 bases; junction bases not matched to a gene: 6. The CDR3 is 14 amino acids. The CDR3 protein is CASSQSGRSNEQFF. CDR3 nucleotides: TGTGCCAGCAGCCAGAGCGGGAGAAGCAATGAGCAGTTCTTC.

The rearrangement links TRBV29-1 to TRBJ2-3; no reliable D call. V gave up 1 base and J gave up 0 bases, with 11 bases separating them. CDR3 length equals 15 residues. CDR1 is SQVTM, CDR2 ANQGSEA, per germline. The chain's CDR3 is CSVEAFAESTDTQYF. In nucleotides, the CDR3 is TGCAGCGTTGAAGCTTTCGCAGAGAGCACAGATACGCAGTATTTT.

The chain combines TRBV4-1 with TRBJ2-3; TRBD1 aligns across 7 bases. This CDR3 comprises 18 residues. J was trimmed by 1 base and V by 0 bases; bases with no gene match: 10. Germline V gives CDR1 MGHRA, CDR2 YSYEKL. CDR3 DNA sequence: TGCGCCAGCAGCCAAGAAGGGGGCTTAGCGCCAGGCACAGATACGCAGTATTTT. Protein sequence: CASSQEGGLAPGTDTQYF.

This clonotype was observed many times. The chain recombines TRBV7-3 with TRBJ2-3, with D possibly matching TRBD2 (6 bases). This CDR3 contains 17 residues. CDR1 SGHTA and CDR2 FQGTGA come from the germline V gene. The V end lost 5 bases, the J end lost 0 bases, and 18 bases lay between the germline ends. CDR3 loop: CASSPAPTRTSTDTQYF. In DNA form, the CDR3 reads TGTGCCAGCAGCCCCGCCCCGACTAGGACTAGCACAGATACGCAGTATTTT.

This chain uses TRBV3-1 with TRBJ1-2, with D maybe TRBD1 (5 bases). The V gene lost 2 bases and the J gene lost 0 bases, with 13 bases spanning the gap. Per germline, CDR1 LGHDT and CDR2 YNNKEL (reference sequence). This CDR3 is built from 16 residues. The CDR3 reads CASSQSLGPTNYGYTF. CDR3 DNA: TGTGCCAGCAGCCAAAGTTTGGGACCCACTAACTATGGCTACACCTTC.

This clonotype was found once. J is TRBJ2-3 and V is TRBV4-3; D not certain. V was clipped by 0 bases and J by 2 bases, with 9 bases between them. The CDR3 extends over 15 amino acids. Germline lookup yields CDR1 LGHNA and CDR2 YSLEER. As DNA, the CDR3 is TGCGCCAGCAGCCAAGAATTCCGGAACACAGATACGCAGTATTTT. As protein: CASSQEFRNTDTQYF.

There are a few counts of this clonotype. In nucleotides, the CDR3 is TGCAGCGCAGCGACTACCGGTGTAGGGACCCAGTACTTC. It translates to CSAATTGVGTQYF. The chain is built from TRBV29-1 and TRBJ2-5; weak D call: TRBD2 (5 bases). Trimming removed 7 bases at V and 7 bases at J, with 19 bases between. Germline V gene sequence: CDR1 SQVTM, CDR2 ANQGSEA. This CDR3 has 13 amino acids.